The clone carrying this T cell receptor beta chain appeared a few times. This record belongs to a study of T-cell memory formation after mild COVID-19. A single record per CDR3 protein comes from TCRdb applying MiXCR to the 5' RACE reads. The data show hundreds of thousands of distinct CDR3 sequences, more than 15% seen once. The CDR3 has 16 amino acids. Per the germline V gene, CDR1 is SGHTA and CDR2 is FQGNSA. V was clipped by 4 bases and J by 2 bases, with 16 bases between them. Sequencing used PBMCs or a T cell subset sorted from them (not recorded which). The V call is TRBV7-2, the J call TRBJ2-3; D may correspond to TRBD1 or TRBD2 (5 bases each). This TCR derives from an adult woman who had mild COVID-19 (a few samples of this study predate the infection). Cell type and time point are not known. The CDR3 reads CASSSDRDGNTDTQYF. The CDR3 DNA sequence: TGTGCCAGCAGCTCTGACCGGGACGGGAACACAGATACGCAGTATTTT.